This passage covers 5 T cell receptor beta chains from one sample sequenced in a study of type 1 and type 2 diabetes patients (dated by TCRdb to 2016 to 2017). The instrument was an Illumina MiSeq. Genomic DNA from sorted T cell subsets was used as template for TCRbeta CDR3 amplification. The TCRbeta CDR3 region was amplified by multiplex PCR using 30 forward and 13 reverse primers. TCRdb reworked the public reads: Q25 trimming with fastp, MiXCR clone assembly, productive beta chains retained. CDR3 protein sequences are deduplicated, and each keeps its most common genes and DNA. A total of fewer than 350,000 distinct CDR3 sequences appear in this sample, roughly 44% of them only once. The ten largest clones take up roughly 13% of the sample. The sample taken for sequencing was peripheral blood mononuclear cells (PBMCs). The origin of the receptors is a man in his late teens or twenties with type 2 diabetes.

This clonotype was recorded many times. V gene TRBV2 combines with J gene TRBJ2-7; either TRBD1 or TRBD2 may supply D (5 bases each). The CDR3 spans 14 residues. Per the germline V gene, CDR1 is SNHLY and CDR2 is FYNNEI. The V gene lost 7 bases and the J gene lost 7 bases, with 20 bases spanning the gap. As DNA, the CDR3 is TGTGCCAGCACCACCATCGGGGCCGTATGGGAGCAGTACTTC. It yields the protein CASTTIGAVWEQYF.

V usage is TRBV24-1 and J usage is TRBJ2-4; the D gene could be TRBD1 or TRBD2 (5 bases each). Germline V gene data show CDR1 as KGHDR and CDR2 as SFDVKD. This CDR3 spans 16 amino acids. Between the trimmed V and J ends, which lost 6 bases and 8 bases, there was a span of 22 bases. For the CDR3, the DNA is TGTGCCACCAGTAATTCCCAAGTCGGAATGGGGGACATTCAGTACTTC. The encoded protein is CATSNSQVGMGDIQYF.

The sample holds a few counts of this clonotype. The V call is TRBV30, the J call TRBJ1-5, with no clear D. Looked up from germline, CDR1 is GTSNPN and CDR2 is SVGIG (reference sequence). CDR3 length: 12 residues. Trimming removed 1 base at V and 0 bases at J, with 1 base between. The CDR3 DNA is TGTGCCTGGAGTGATAGCAATCAGCCCCAGCATTTT. Translated: CAWSDSNQPQHF.

This clonotype was counted between two and nine times. This chain uses TRBV7-9 with TRBJ1-2, with a weak D call TRBD1 (6 bases). The CDR3 has 15 amino acids. The germline gives CDR1 SEHNR, CDR2 FQNEAQ (reference sequence). The V gene lost 5 bases and the J gene lost 0 bases, with 13 bases spanning the gap. The CDR3 reads CASSPPQGANYGYTF. The CDR3 nucleotides read TGTGCCAGCAGCCCCCCACAGGGCGCTAACTATGGCTACACCTTC.

The chain joins TRBV4-3 to TRBJ2-3, with D maybe TRBD1 (6 bases). The V end lost 1 base, the J end lost 0 bases, and 23 bases lay between the germline ends. CDR1 and CDR2 from the germline V gene are LGHNA and YSLEER. CDR3 length: 20 amino acids. The CDR3 reads CASSQVRLDSYSTSTDTQYF. The CDR3 DNA is TGCGCCAGCAGCCAAGTCCGATTGGACAGCTACTCGACTAGCACAGATACGCAGTATTTT.